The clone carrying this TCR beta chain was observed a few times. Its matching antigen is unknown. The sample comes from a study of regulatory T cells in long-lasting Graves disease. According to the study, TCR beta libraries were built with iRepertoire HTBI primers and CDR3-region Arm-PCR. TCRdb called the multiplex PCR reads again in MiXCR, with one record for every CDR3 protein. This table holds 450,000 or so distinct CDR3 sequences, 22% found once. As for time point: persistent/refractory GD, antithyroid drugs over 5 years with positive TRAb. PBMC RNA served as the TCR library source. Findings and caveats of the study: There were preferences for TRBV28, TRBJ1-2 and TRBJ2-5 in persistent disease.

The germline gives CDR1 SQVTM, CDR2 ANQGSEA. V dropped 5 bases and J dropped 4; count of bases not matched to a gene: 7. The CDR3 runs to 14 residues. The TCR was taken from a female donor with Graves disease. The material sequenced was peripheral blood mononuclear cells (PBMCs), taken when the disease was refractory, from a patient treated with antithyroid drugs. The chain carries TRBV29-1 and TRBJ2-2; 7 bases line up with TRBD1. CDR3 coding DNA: TGCAGCGTTATGAGACAGGGACCCACCGGGGAGCTGTTTTTT. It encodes CSVMRQGPTGELFF.